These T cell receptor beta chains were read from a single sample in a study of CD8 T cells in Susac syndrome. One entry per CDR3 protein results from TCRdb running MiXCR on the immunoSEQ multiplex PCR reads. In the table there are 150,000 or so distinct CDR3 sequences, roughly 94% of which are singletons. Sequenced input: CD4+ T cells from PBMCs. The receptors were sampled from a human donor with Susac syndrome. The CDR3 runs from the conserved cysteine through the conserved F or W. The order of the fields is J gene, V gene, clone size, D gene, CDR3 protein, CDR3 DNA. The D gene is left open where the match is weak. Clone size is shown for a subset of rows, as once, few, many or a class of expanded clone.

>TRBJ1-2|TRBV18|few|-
CASSPDTNYGYTF
TGTGCCAGCTCACCAGACACGAACTATGGCTACACCTTC
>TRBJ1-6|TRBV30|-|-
CAGRVQGTLNSPLHF
TGTGCCGGGCGGGTCCAAGGGACCCTCAATTCACCCCTCCACTTT
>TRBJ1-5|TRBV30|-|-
CAWNRERGQPQHF
TGTGCCTGGAACAGGGAACGAGGACAGCCCCAGCATTTT
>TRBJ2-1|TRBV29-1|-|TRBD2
CSVAWGSGSYNEQFF
TGCAGCGTTGCATGGGGTAGCGGGAGCTACAATGAGCAGTTCTTC
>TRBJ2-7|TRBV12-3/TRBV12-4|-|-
CASSLRTGYQQYF
TGTGCCAGCAGTTTACGAACAGGGTATCAGCAGTACTTC
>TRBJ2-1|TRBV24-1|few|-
CATSDLQGSNEQFF
TGTGCCACCAGTGATTTGCAGGGGTCCAATGAGCAGTTCTTC
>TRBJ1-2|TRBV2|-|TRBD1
CASTPPRTGGRGYGYTF
TGTGCCAGCACCCCTCCCCGGACAGGGGGCCGAGGCTATGGCTACACCTTC
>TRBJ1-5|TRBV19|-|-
CASTPLLIMGSNQPQHF
TGTGCCAGTACCCCCCTCCTCATCATGGGTAGCAATCAGCCCCAGCATTTT
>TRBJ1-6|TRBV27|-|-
CASSLSAQGQSPLHF
TGTGCCAGCAGTTTATCTGCCCAGGGGCAGTCACCCCTCCACTTT
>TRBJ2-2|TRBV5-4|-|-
CASSLAEGTGSGELFF
TGTGCCAGCAGCTTGGCGGAGGGCACAGGGTCCGGGGAGCTGTTTTTT
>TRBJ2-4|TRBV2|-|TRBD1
CASSGARGLSPQAKNIQYF
TGTGCCAGCAGTGGGGCCAGGGGGCTCTCCCCTCAGGCCAAAAACATTCAGTACTTC
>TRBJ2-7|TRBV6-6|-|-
CASSRLGSGEQYF
TGTGCCAGCAGTCGCCTGGGGTCGGGCGAGCAGTACTTC
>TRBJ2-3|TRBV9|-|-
CASSVAPSSTDTQYF
TGTGCCAGCAGCGTAGCTCCATCAAGCACAGATACGCAGTATTTT
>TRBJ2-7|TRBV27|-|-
CASSPLGASSYEQYF
TGTGCCAGCAGCCCCCTCGGGGCTAGTTCCTACGAGCAGTACTTC
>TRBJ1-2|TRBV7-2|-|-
CASSPPIRGSGYGYTF
TGTGCCAGCAGCCCCCCTATTCGAGGGTCGGGCTATGGCTACACCTTC
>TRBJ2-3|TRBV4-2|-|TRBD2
CASSQAVGLAGADTQYF
TGTGCCAGCAGCCAAGCCGTGGGACTAGCGGGAGCAGATACGCAGTATTTT
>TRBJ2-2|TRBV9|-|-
CASSPGSRNTGELFF
TGTGCCAGCAGCCCCGGGAGTCGGAACACCGGGGAGCTGTTTTTT
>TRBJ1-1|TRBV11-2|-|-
CASRQNRATEAFF
TGTGCCAGCAGACAAAACAGGGCCACTGAAGCTTTCTTT
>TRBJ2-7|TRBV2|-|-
CASSPRTEPYYEQYF
TGTGCCAGCAGCCCTAGGACCGAGCCGTACTACGAGCAGTACTTC
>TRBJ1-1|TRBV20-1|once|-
CSARDPGRDTEAFF
TGCAGTGCTAGAGACCCGGGAAGGGACACTGAAGCTTTCTTT
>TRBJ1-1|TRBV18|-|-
CASSPWDPRLNTEAFF
TGTGCCAGCTCACCCTGGGACCCCAGATTGAACACTGAAGCTTTCTTT
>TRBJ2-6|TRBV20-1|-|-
CSAALGANVLTF
TGCAGTGCGGCGTTGGGGGCCAACGTCCTGACTTTC